The 13 T cell receptor beta chains below all came from one sample that was sequenced in a study of blood T cell repertoires in COVID-19. TCRdb's copy holds only in-frame clones and misses some; the assay was immunoSEQ multiplex PCR. The sample has 100,000 to 150,000 clones; around 88% are singletons. Sequencing was carried out using peripheral blood. Receptors were obtained from a man in his fifties or sixties with acute or convalescent COVID-19.

The chain is built from TRBV6-5 and TRBJ2-7; 11 bases agree with TRBD2. V dropped 3 bases and J dropped 4; count of bases not matched to a gene: 5. Germline CDR1 is MNHEY and CDR2 is SVGAGI. The CDR3 length is 15 residues. The CDR3 sequence is CASSYLAGGLYEQYF. DNA of the CDR3: TGTGCCAGCAGTTATCTAGCGGGGGGACTTTACGAGCAGTACTTC.

The chain is built from TRBV19 and TRBJ1-2; TRBD1 matches at 8 bases. This CDR3 is built from 14 residues. Germline assignment: CDR1 LNHDA and CDR2 SQIVND (reference sequence). V dropped 3 bases and J dropped 5; count of bases not matched to a gene: 5. The CDR3 nucleotides read TGTGCCAGTAGTATTGGGACAGGAGGGTATGGCTACACCTTC. Protein sequence: CASSIGTGGYGYTF.

The CDR3 sequence: CATSRGAGGFNYGYTF. The CDR3 DNA reads TGTGCCACCAGCAGAGGGGCAGGGGGTTTTAACTATGGCTACACCTTC. This sequence joins TRBV15 and TRBJ1-2, with TRBD1 identical over 7 bases. CDR3 size: 16 residues. CDR1 is LNHNV, CDR2 YYDKDF, per germline (reference sequence). Trimming removed 1 base from V and 1 base from J; junction bases left unmatched: 6.

V is TRBV9 and J is TRBJ1-1; D is perhaps TRBD1 (5 bases). Germline V CDR1 and CDR2: SGDLS, YYNGEE. Trimming removed 1 base at V and 1 base at J, with 5 bases between. The CDR3 length is 13 residues. CDR3 amino acids: CASSVQGNTEAFF. In DNA form, the CDR3 reads TGTGCCAGCAGCGTACAGGGGAACACTGAAGCTTTCTTT.

This rearrangement joins TRBV28 to TRBJ1-5; the match to TRBD1 covers 8 bases. The J segment lost 5 bases and the V segment lost 2 bases, leaving 5 bases of the junction unmatched. Germline assignment: CDR1 MDHEN and CDR2 SYDVKM. The length of the CDR3 is 15 residues. This CDR3 reads CASSLATGDYQPQHF. The CDR3 DNA sequence: TGTGCCAGCAGTTTAGCGACAGGGGATTATCAGCCCCAGCATTTT.

The V gene is TRBV27, the J gene TRBJ2-6, with D possibly matching TRBD2 (5 bases). This CDR3 is built from 16 residues. V lost 0 bases to trimming and J lost 0 bases, with 6 bases between them. Germline V gene lookup returns CDR1 MNHEY and CDR2 SMNVEV (reference sequence). The CDR3 sequence: CASSLSAGSGANVLTF. The CDR3 DNA follows: TGTGCCAGCAGTTTATCGGCGGGCTCTGGGGCCAACGTCCTGACTTTC.

This chain joins TRBV27 and TRBJ1-6, with D possibly being TRBD1 (5 bases). The CDR3 length is 16 residues. Germline V gene lookup returns CDR1 MNHEY and CDR2 SMNVEV (reference sequence). The V gene lost 5 bases and the J gene lost 8 bases, with 19 bases spanning the gap. CDR3 nucleotide sequence: TGTGCCAGCAGTCCTCGTCGTTCGGGGGGGGATTCACCCCTCCACTTT. Residues: CASSPRRSGGDSPLHF.

This chain joins TRBV2 and TRBJ1-5, with D possibly being TRBD1 (5 bases). V lost 0 bases to trimming and J lost 7 bases, with 10 bases between them. Germline values: CDR1 SNHLY, CDR2 FYNNEI. CDR3 length: 14 amino acids. The CDR3 loop is CASSEAWGGQPQHF. The CDR3, as DNA: TGTGCCAGCAGTGAAGCGTGGGGGGGGCAGCCCCAGCATTTT.

The V and J genes are TRBV6-1 and TRBJ2-1, with 11 bases aligning to TRBD2. Losses at the gene ends were 0 bases for V and 4 bases for J; bases not matched to a gene: 2. The CDR3 loop spans 16 amino acids. Germline V CDR1 and CDR2: MNHNS, SASEGT. The CDR3 is CASSEARTSGYNEQFF. CDR3 sequence (DNA): TGTGCCAGCAGTGAAGCTAGGACTAGCGGGTACAATGAGCAGTTCTTC.

CDR3 bases: TGCAGCGTTGAGAAGGGGCCAAGAACAGATACGCAGTATTTT. Translated, it gives CSVEKGPRTDTQYF. The chain has TRBV29-1 and TRBJ2-3, with D maybe TRBD1 (5 bases). V lost 3 bases and J 3 bases, leaving 13 bases between the germline ends. The CDR3 extends over 14 amino acids. The germline V gene has CDR1 SQVTM and CDR2 ANQGSEA.

The rearrangement uses TRBV11-2 and TRBJ2-7, with 9 bases aligning to TRBD2. J lost 3 bases, V lost 3 bases, and 3 bases had no gene match. The CDR3 sequence is 14 residues long. Germline assignment: CDR1 SGHAT and CDR2 FQNNGV. The CDR3 reads CASSFSGSIYEQYF. The CDR3 bases are TGTGCCAGCAGCTTTAGCGGGAGTATCTACGAGCAGTACTTC.

V usage is TRBV24-1 and J usage is TRBJ1-5; TRBD1 aligns across 7 bases. The V gene end was trimmed by 9 bases and the J gene end by 4 bases; junction bases not matched to a gene: 8. This CDR3 comprises 14 residues. Germline assignment: CDR1 KGHDR and CDR2 SFDVKD. The CDR3 here is CATGTGTENQPQHF. The CDR3 DNA sequence: TGTGCCACCGGAACCGGGACAGAGAATCAGCCCCAGCATTTT.

The CDR3 nucleotides read TGTGCCACCAGTGACTACTCCTACGAGCAGTACTTC. Protein: CATSDYSYEQYF. The gene calls are TRBV24-1 and TRBJ2-7; D is undetermined. Trimming cost V 4 bases and J 0 bases, with 3 bases left between them. CDR3 length: 12 amino acids. The germline CDR1 and CDR2 sequences are KGHDR and SFDVKD.